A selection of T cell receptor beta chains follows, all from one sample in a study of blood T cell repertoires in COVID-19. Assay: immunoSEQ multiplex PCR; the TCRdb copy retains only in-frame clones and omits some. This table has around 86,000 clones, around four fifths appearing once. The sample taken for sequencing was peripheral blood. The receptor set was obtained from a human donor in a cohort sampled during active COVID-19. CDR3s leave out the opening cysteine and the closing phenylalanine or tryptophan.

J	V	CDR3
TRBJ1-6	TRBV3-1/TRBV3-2	ASSQSGVGSPLH
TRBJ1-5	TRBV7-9	ASSRARGQPQH
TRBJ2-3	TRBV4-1	ASSQAQTSGGSTDTQY
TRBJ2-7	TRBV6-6	ASSRGTGYEQY
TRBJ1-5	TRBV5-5	ASSLAQGRGQPQH
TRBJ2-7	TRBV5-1	ASSLTSGYEQY
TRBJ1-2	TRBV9	ASSVGPYGYT
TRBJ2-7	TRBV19	ASSKGTVSYEQY
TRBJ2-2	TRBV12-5	ASGLLQGNTGELF
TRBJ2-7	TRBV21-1	AGTRKRTGVDEQY
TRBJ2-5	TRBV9	ASSRGQAEETQY
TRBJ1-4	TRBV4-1	ASSPQGARNNEKLF
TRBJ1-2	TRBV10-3	AIRGANYGYT
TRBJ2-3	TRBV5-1	ASSPPPSDTQY
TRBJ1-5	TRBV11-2	ASSLTGGYQPQH
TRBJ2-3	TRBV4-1	ASSQAPTSEGTDTQY
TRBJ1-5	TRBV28	ASSFRGTDDQPQH
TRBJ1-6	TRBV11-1	ASSLGRGPSPLH
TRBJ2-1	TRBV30	AWSVGSGGANEQF
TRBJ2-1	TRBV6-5	ASSYGGVNNEQF
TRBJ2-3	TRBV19	ASSGGAWGQGRKTDTQY
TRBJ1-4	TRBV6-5	ASFPGQGREKLF